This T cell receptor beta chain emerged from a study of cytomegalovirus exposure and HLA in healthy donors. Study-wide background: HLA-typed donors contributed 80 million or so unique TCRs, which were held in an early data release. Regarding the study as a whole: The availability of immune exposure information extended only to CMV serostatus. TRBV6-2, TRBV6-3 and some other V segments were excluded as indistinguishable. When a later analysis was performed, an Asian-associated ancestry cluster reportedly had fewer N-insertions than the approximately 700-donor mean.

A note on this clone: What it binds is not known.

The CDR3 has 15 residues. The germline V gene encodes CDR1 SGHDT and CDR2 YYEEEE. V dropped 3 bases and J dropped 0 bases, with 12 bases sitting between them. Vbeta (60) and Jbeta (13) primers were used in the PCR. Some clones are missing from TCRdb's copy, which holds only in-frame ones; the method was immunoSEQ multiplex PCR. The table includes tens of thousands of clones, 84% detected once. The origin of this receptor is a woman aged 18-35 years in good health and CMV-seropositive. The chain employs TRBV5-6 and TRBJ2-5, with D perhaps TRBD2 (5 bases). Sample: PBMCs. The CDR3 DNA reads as TGTGCCAGCAGCTCGGCCTCCGGGAACCAAGAGACCCAGTACTTC. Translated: CASSSASGNQETQYF. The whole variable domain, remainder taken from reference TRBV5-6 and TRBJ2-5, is DAGVTQSPTHLIKTRGQQVTLRCSPKSGHDTVSWYQQALGQGPQFIFQYYEEEERQRGNFPDRFSGHQFPNYSSELNVNALLLGDSALYLCASSSASGNQETQYFGPGTRLLVL.